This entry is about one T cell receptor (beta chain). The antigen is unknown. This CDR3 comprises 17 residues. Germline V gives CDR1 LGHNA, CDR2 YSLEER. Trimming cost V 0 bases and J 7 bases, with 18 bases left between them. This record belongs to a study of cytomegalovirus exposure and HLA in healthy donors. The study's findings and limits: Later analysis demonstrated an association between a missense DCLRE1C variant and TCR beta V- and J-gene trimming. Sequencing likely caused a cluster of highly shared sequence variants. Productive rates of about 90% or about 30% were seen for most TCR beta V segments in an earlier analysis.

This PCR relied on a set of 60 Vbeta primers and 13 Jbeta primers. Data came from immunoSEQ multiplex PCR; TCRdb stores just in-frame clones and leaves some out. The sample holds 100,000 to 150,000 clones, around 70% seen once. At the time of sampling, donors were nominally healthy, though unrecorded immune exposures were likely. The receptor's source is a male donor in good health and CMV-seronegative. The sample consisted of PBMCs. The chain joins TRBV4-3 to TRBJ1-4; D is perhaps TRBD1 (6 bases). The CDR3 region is CASSQEGAGSKSEKLFF. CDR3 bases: TGCGCCAGCAGCCAAGAGGGGGCAGGGTCAAAGAGTGAAAAACTGTTTTTT.